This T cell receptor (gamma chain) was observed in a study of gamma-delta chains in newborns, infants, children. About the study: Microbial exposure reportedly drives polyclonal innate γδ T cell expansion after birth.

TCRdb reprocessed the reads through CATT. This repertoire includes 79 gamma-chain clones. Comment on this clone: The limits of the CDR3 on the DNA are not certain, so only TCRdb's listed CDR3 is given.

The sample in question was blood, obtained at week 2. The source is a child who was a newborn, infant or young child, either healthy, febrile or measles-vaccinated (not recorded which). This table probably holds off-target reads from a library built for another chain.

CDR3 amino acids: CACDTGGFSSWDTRQMFFGTGIKLF. The V gene is listed as TRGV9; no J gene was called. CDR1 GITISATS and CDR2 ISYDGTV come from the germline V gene (reference sequence). With termini counted, the CDR3 has 25 amino acids.